This passage covers 20 T cell receptor beta chains from one sample sequenced in a study of cytomegalovirus exposure and HLA in healthy donors. This PCR relied on a set of 60 Vbeta primers and 13 Jbeta primers. The method was immunoSEQ multiplex PCR; TCRdb's version includes in-frame clones alone and lacks a portion of them. The sample contains around 150,000 clones, roughly 80% of which appear only once. The sample consisted of PBMCs. The receptor set was obtained from a man younger than 35 in good health and CMV-seronegative.

This clone has just one count. The chain employs TRBV30 and TRBJ2-5, with D tentatively TRBD1 (6 bases). CDR1 GTSNPN and CDR2 SVGIG come from the germline V gene (reference sequence). The CDR3 is 14 amino acids. V was cut by 2 bases and J by 1 base, with 11 bases left in between. CDR3 sequence (DNA): TGTGCCTGGAGTCTAGGGGGTCCCCAAGAGACCCAGTACTTC. Protein: CAWSLGGPQETQYF.

About this clone itself: The identical CDR3 is also encoded by other nucleotide sequences in the sample. The CDR3: CASGHSGGRADTQYF. The DNA for the CDR3 is TGTGCTAGTGGTCATAGCGGGGGGCGAGCAGATACGCAGTATTTT. The V gene is TRBV12-5, the J gene TRBJ2-3; 10 positions match TRBD2. This CDR3 contains 15 residues. Germline V gene data show CDR1 as LGHNT and CDR2 as FRNRAP. V was clipped by 5 bases and J by 4 bases; unmatched bases: 6.

The rearrangement links TRBV18 to TRBJ2-1, with a weak D call TRBD2 (6 bases). This CDR3 has 14 residues. The germline V and J ends were trimmed by 6 bases and 6 bases, with 15 bases remaining between them. The germline gives CDR1 KGHSH, CDR2 LQKENI. The chain's CDR3 is CASSSEGATNEQFF. In DNA form, the CDR3 reads TGTGCCAGCTCCTCGGAGGGAGCAACCAATGAGCAGTTCTTC.

J is TRBJ1-5 and V is TRBV6-1; possibly TRBD1 for D (5 bases). Trimming took 3 bases from V and 11 from J, leaving 14 bases between them. CDR1 and CDR2 (germline): MNHNS, SASEGT. The CDR3 has 13 amino acids. The CDR3 spells CASSDLSTGAQHF. The CDR3 region has the DNA TGTGCCAGCAGTGACCTCTCTACGGGGGCCCAGCATTTT.

The rearrangement joins TRBV6-6 to TRBJ2-7, with D possibly TRBD1 on 5 matching bases. The CDR3 spans 15 residues. The germline V and J ends were trimmed by 2 bases and 2 bases, with 13 bases remaining between them. Per the germline V gene, CDR1 is MNHNY and CDR2 is SVGAGI (reference sequence). The CDR3 region is CASSYPAQAAYEQYF. The CDR3 DNA follows: TGTGCCAGCAGTTACCCCGCACAGGCTGCCTACGAGCAGTACTTC.

V is TRBV7-2 and J is TRBJ2-1; no reliable D call. The V end lost 1 base, the J end lost 3 bases, and 10 bases lay between the germline ends. CDR3 length equals 15 residues. Germline-derived CDR1 and CDR2 are SGHTA and FQGNSA. The CDR3 reads CASSLVAVGYNEQFF. Here the CDR3 DNA reads TGTGCCAGCAGCTTAGTTGCGGTCGGCTACAATGAGCAGTTCTTC.

This chain uses TRBV15 with TRBJ2-1; D unresolved. This CDR3 is 12 amino acids long. Trimming took 4 bases from V and 2 from J, leaving 3 bases between them. From germline, CDR1 is LNHNV and CDR2 YYDKDF (reference sequence). This chain's CDR3 is CATSTAYNEQFF. CDR3 nucleotide sequence: TGTGCCACCAGCACCGCCTACAATGAGCAGTTCTTC.

This rearrangement joins TRBV7-9 to TRBJ1-4, with TRBD1 as a possible D gene (6 bases). The germline gives CDR1 SEHNR, CDR2 FQNEAQ (reference sequence). CDR3 length: 15 amino acids. Trimming stripped 1 base from V and 7 bases from J, with 13 bases between. The CDR3 protein is CASSLGTASFEKLFF. The CDR3 nucleotides are TGTGCCAGCAGCTTAGGGACAGCGTCATTTGAAAAACTGTTTTTT.

V is TRBV5-1 and J is TRBJ1-1; 7 bases agree with TRBD1. CDR1 is SGHRS and CDR2 is YFSETQ in the germline V gene. V gave up 5 bases and J gave up 5 bases; unmatched junction bases: 12. The CDR3 consists of 15 residues. The CDR3 sequence: CASRRAYSRGTEAFF. In DNA form, the CDR3 reads TGCGCCAGCAGGAGGGCGTACTCCAGGGGGACTGAAGCTTTCTTT.

This clone occurred once. V is TRBV18 and J is TRBJ2-4, with 8 bases matching TRBD2. The germline CDR1 and CDR2 sequences are KGHSH and LQKENI. The CDR3 is made up of 15 amino acids. V shed 6 bases, J shed 7 bases, and the junction held 11 bases outside the gene matches. The CDR3 nucleotides are TGTGCCAGCTCCCAATCCCGGGGGGGGGCGAACATTCAGTACTTC. This translates into CASSQSRGGANIQYF.

This chain links TRBV9 with TRBJ1-1; maybe TRBD1 (5 bases). Trimming pared 4 bases from V and 10 bases from J, leaving 11 bases between. Germline V gene lookup returns CDR1 SGDLS and CDR2 YYNGEE. The CDR3 has 11 amino acids. DNA for the CDR3: TGTGCCAGCAGCTCCCGGGGGACAGCTTTCTTT. Translation: CASSSRGTAFF. The full variable domain, its missing parts supplied by reference TRBV9 and TRBJ1-1, is DSGVTQTPKHLITATGQRVTLRCSPRSGDLSVYWYQQSLDQGLQFLIQYYNGEERAKGNILERFSAQQFPDLHSELNLSSLELGDSALYFCASSSRGTAFFGQGTRLTVV.

The J gene is TRBJ1-5, the V gene TRBV7-9; D perhaps matches TRBD1 (5 bases). Trimming pared 0 bases from V and 4 bases from J, leaving 16 bases between. Germline assignment: CDR1 SEHNR and CDR2 FQNEAQ (reference sequence). The CDR3 runs to 17 residues. DNA of the CDR3: TGTGCCAGCAGCTTAGCGGGGGGGAGAGGGTTTAATCAGCCCCAGCATTTT. Translation: CASSLAGGRGFNQPQHF.

The rearrangement uses TRBV11-2 and TRBJ1-1; D ambiguous. The germline V gene encodes CDR1 SGHAT and CDR2 FQNNGV. The CDR3 consists of 13 residues. Trimming left V 1 base short and J 10 bases short, with 13 bases between. The DNA for the CDR3 is TGTGCCAGCAGCTTAGGCGGGGTGAACTTAGCTTTCTTT. It specifies CASSLGGVNLAFF.

CDR3 in amino acids: CASSMDRGQNEKLFF. CDR3 DNA: TGTGCCAGCAGCATGGACAGGGGCCAAAATGAAAAACTGTTTTTT. The rearrangement uses TRBV7-9 and TRBJ1-4; the match to TRBD1 covers 9 bases. J lost 5 bases, V lost 5 bases, and 6 bases had no gene match. Looked up from germline, CDR1 is SEHNR and CDR2 is FQNEAQ (reference sequence). CDR3 length: 15 amino acids. Based on the CDR3 plus reference TRBV7-9 and TRBJ1-4, the full variable domain is DTGVSQNPRHKITKRGQNVTFRCDPISEHNRLYWYRQTLGQGPEFLTYFQNEAQLEKSRLLSDRFSAERPKGSFSTLEIQRTEQGDSAMYLCASSMDRGQNEKLFFGSGTQLSVL.

The rearrangement links TRBV5-4 to TRBJ1-2; a weak D match, TRBD1 (5 bases). The CDR3 totals 12 residues. The V end was cut by 5 bases, the J end by 5 bases, with 10 bases between. From germline, CDR1 is SGHNT and CDR2 YYREEE (reference sequence). Here the CDR3 DNA reads TGTGCCAGCAGAGTCGGGGGGTATGGCTACACCTTC. This codes for CASRVGGYGYTF.

A word on this clone: Distinct nucleotide sequences in the sample also encode this CDR3. The gene calls are TRBV2 and TRBJ1-5; 10 nucleotides agree with TRBD1. Trimming took 11 bases from V and 6 from J; bases not matched to a gene: 7. The CDR3 contains 13 residues. From germline, CDR1 is SNHLY and CDR2 FYNNEI. The CDR3 loop reads CAVGQGVGQPQHF. The CDR3 DNA is TGTGCCGTAGGACAGGGGGTTGGTCAGCCCCAGCATTTT.

This clone appeared a few times. The V call is TRBV7-7, the J call TRBJ2-7; 7 positions agree with TRBD1. This CDR3 is 13 amino acids long. V was clipped by 1 base and J by 5 bases; unmatched bases: 2. CDR1 SSHAT and CDR2 FNYEAQ come from the germline V gene (reference sequence). The CDR3 sequence: CASSLGQGDEQYF. The CDR3 DNA is TGTGCCAGCAGCTTAGGACAGGGTGACGAGCAGTACTTC.

This clone was detected a few times. This chain joins TRBV7-2 and TRBJ1-6; a weak D match, TRBD1 (6 bases). The CDR3 has 17 residues. Trimming took 5 bases from V and 2 from J, leaving 16 bases between them. Germline V gene data show CDR1 as SGHTA and CDR2 as FQGNSA. This CDR3 is CASSTRRGVPYNSPLHF. The CDR3 coding sequence is TGTGCCAGCAGCACACGCAGGGGTGTCCCCTATAATTCACCCCTCCACTTT.

The chain joins TRBV10-3 to TRBJ2-1; TRBD2 agrees at 7 bases. Germline V gives CDR1 ENHRY, CDR2 SYGVKD. The CDR3 loop spans 15 amino acids. J gave up 0 bases and V 3 bases, and 2 bases lay outside the gene matches. CDR3 residues: CAISELASSYNEQFF. CDR3 sequence (DNA): TGTGCCATCAGTGAACTAGCGTCCTCCTACAATGAGCAGTTCTTC.

This chain uses TRBV5-6 with TRBJ2-7; 9 nucleotides align to TRBD1. The CDR3 is made up of 14 amino acids. Per germline, CDR1 SGHDT and CDR2 YYEEEE. The J segment lost 4 bases and the V segment lost 3 bases, leaving 5 bases of the junction unmatched. The chain's CDR3 is CASSWGQGRYEQYF. In nucleotides, the CDR3 is TGTGCCAGCAGCTGGGGACAGGGAAGGTACGAGCAGTACTTC. Together with reference TRBV5-6 and TRBJ2-7, the CDR3 gives the full variable domain: DAGVTQSPTHLIKTRGQQVTLRCSPKSGHDTVSWYQQALGQGPQFIFQYYEEEERQRGNFPDRFSGHQFPNYSSELNVNALLLGDSALYLCASSWGQGRYEQYFGPGTRLTVT.